These T cell receptor beta chains were read from a single sample in a study of T cell responses to AZD1222 COVID-19 vaccine. Profiled with immunoSEQ multiplex PCR; TCRdb holds only in-frame clones, not every one. There are roughly 100,000 clones in the sample; 84% occur only once, and approximately 17% lies in the top ten. Sequencing was performed on peripheral blood, taken on day 0 of AZD1222 vaccination. These receptors all come from an adult in good health. Each CDR3 is given with its conserved first and last residue. The order of the fields is CDR3 length, V gene, clone size, J gene, D gene, CDR3 DNA, CDR3 protein. D genes are given only for firm matches. A clone size is listed for some rows: how often the clone was seen (once, few, many), or a class if it is expanded.

cdr3_length: 13
v_call: TRBV7-2
clone_size: NA
j_call: TRBJ2-7
d_call: NA
cdr3_nt: TGTGCCAGCAGTTTGGCCGGTTCCTACGAGCAGTACTTC
cdr3_aa: CASSLAGSYEQYF

cdr3_length: 15
v_call: TRBV2
clone_size: NA
j_call: TRBJ2-2
d_call: TRBD2
cdr3_nt: TGTGCCAGCAGTACTAGCGGGGGGTACACCGGGGAGCTGTTTTTT
cdr3_aa: CASSTSGGYTGELFF

cdr3_length: 14
v_call: TRBV7-6
clone_size: NA
j_call: TRBJ1-2
d_call: TRBD1
cdr3_nt: TGTGCCAGCAGCTTAGGACAGGGGAACTATGGCTACACCTTC
cdr3_aa: CASSLGQGNYGYTF

cdr3_length: 14
v_call: TRBV5-4
clone_size: once
j_call: TRBJ2-5
d_call: TRBD2
cdr3_nt: TGTGCCAGCAGCCTAGCGGGGGGGCGGGAGACCCAGTACTTC
cdr3_aa: CASSLAGGRETQYF

cdr3_length: 14
v_call: TRBV28
clone_size: NA
j_call: TRBJ1-2
d_call: NA
cdr3_nt: TGTGCCAGCAGCCCCCGACGGAAGCAAGATGGCTACACCTTC
cdr3_aa: CASSPRRKQDGYTF

cdr3_length: 16
v_call: TRBV11-3
clone_size: NA
j_call: TRBJ2-5
d_call: TRBD2
cdr3_nt: TGTGCCAGCAGCTTTGGACTAGCGGGAACCCAAGAGACCCAGTACTTC
cdr3_aa: CASSFGLAGTQETQYF

cdr3_length: 16
v_call: TRBV19
clone_size: NA
j_call: TRBJ2-3
d_call: NA
cdr3_nt: TGTGCCAGTAGAGGAGGCCTCGGCAGGGGCACAGATACGCAGTATTTT
cdr3_aa: CASRGGLGRGTDTQYF

cdr3_length: 18
v_call: TRBV25-1
clone_size: NA
j_call: TRBJ1-1
d_call: NA
cdr3_nt: TGTGCCAGCAGTGAATACGAATCGATGGGGATAGGGAACACTGAAGCTTTCTTT
cdr3_aa: CASSEYESMGIGNTEAFF

cdr3_length: 16
v_call: TRBV11-2
clone_size: NA
j_call: TRBJ1-4
d_call: TRBD1
cdr3_nt: TGTGCCAGCAGCTCGCCCCCAGGGACAGGGGGCGAAAAACTGTTTTTT
cdr3_aa: CASSSPPGTGGEKLFF

cdr3_length: 11
v_call: TRBV10-3
clone_size: NA
j_call: TRBJ1-2
d_call: NA
cdr3_nt: TGTGCCATCAGGGAGGACAGCGGCTACACCTTC
cdr3_aa: CAIREDSGYTF

cdr3_length: 15
v_call: TRBV9
clone_size: NA
j_call: TRBJ2-1
d_call: TRBD2
cdr3_nt: TGTGCCAGCAGCGTACTAGCGGGCTCCTACAATGAGCAGTTCTTC
cdr3_aa: CASSVLAGSYNEQFF

cdr3_length: 15
v_call: TRBV20-1
clone_size: NA
j_call: TRBJ2-5
d_call: NA
cdr3_nt: TGCAGTGCTAGTATCGGCCGCCGCCGTTGGGAGACCCAGTACTTC
cdr3_aa: CSASIGRRRWETQYF